These 30 T cell receptor beta chains were sequenced from one sample in a study of preoperative IRX-2 immunotherapy in early breast cancer. Treatment of the sample: preoperative locoregional IRX-2 cytokine immunotherapy. Repertoires were generated with immunoSEQ multiplex PCR, while TCRdb's copy carries only in-frame clones and drops some. The sample records around 40,000 clones, around 96% being singletons. This specimen consisted of tumor tissue, obtained after IRX-2 immunotherapy. The receptors derive from a human donor with breast cancer.

The chain couples TRBV29-1 to TRBJ1-1, with D hard to call. The V and J ends lost 7 bases and 4 bases respectively, with 10 bases between them. Germline CDR1 and CDR2: SQVTM and ANQGSEA. The CDR3 is 11 amino acids. The CDR3, as DNA: TGCAGCGGGTCATCGGGCACTGAAGCTTTCTTT. The encoded protein is CSGSSGTEAFF.

The chain links TRBV30 to TRBJ1-4; 9 bases agree with TRBD1. Germline V CDR1 and CDR2: GTSNPN, SVGIG (reference sequence). The CDR3 runs 15 residues. V lost 0 bases and J lost 5; bases outside the gene matches: 4. CDR3 nucleotides: TGTGCCTGGAGTGTAATTGGACAGGGGAATGAAAAACTGTTTTTT. This sequence encodes CAWSVIGQGNEKLFF. The full variable domain, in which reference TRBV30 and TRBJ1-4 provide the parts outside the CDR3, is SQTIHQWPATLVQPVGSPLSLECTVEGTSNPNLYWYRQAAGRGLQLLFYSVGIGQISSEVPQNLSASRPQDRQFILSSKKLLLSDSGFYLCAWSVIGQGNEKLFFGSGTQLSVL.

CDR3: CSVPIQGAGYGYTF. DNA for the CDR3: TGCAGCGTACCAATCCAGGGGGCGGGCTATGGCTACACCTTC. The V call is TRBV29-1, the J call TRBJ1-2, with 8 bases identical to TRBD1. V was clipped by 6 bases and J by 4 bases; unmatched bases: 10. Germline CDR1 SQVTM, CDR2 ANQGSEA. The CDR3 totals 14 residues. The complete variable domain, with remaining parts taken from reference TRBV29-1 and TRBJ1-2, reads SAVISQKPSRDICQRGTSLTIQCQVDSQVTMMFWYRQQPGQSLTLIATANQGSEATYESGFVIDKFPISRPNLTFSTLTVSNMSPEDSSIYLCSVPIQGAGYGYTFGSGTRLTVV.

The V and J genes are TRBV29-1 and TRBJ2-2; D is perhaps TRBD2 (6 bases). The V end lost 5 bases, the J end lost 4 bases, and 14 bases lay between the germline ends. Germline V gene sequence: CDR1 SQVTM, CDR2 ANQGSEA. The CDR3 spans 14 residues. The CDR3 sequence is CSVSPSGSTGELFF. The CDR3 DNA sequence: TGCAGCGTTAGTCCATCCGGGAGCACCGGGGAGCTGTTTTTT.

The chain recombines TRBV30 with TRBJ1-5; unclear D gene. With 2 bases removed from V and 0 bases from J, the gap between germline ends came to 11 bases. CDR3 size: 15 residues. Germline-derived CDR1 and CDR2 are GTSNPN and SVGIG (reference sequence). This CDR3 is CAWSKEFHSNQPQHF. As DNA, the CDR3 is TGTGCCTGGAGTAAAGAATTTCATAGCAATCAGCCCCAGCATTTT.

The chain employs TRBV4-3 and TRBJ2-1; no reliable D call. Trimming took 0 bases from V and 12 from J, leaving 12 bases between them. This CDR3 contains 13 residues. Germline CDR1 and CDR2: LGHNA and YSLEER. The CDR3 nucleotides read TGCGCCAGCAGCCAAGATGGGTCAGGCAGGCAGTTCTTC. Residues: CASSQDGSGRQFF.

This chain links TRBV10-3 with TRBJ1-1, with D maybe TRBD1 (6 bases). Trimming took off 3 bases at V and 6 bases at J, with 14 bases between the two ends. CDR3 size: 14 residues. Germline CDR1 and CDR2: ENHRY and SYGVKD. The CDR3 DNA sequence: TGTGCCATCAGTGAAAACCCGACAGGAGCTGAAGCTTTCTTT. This encodes CAISENPTGAEAFF.

The genes are TRBV6-1 and TRBJ1-5; 12 bases are shared with TRBD1. CDR1 is MNHNS and CDR2 is SASEGT in the germline V gene. With 2 bases clipped from V and 7 bases from J, the junction kept 18 bases outside the gene matches. CDR3 length: 20 residues. The CDR3 here is CASSERPTGTGGLAGQPQHF. The CDR3 DNA is TGTGCCAGCAGTGAACGCCCTACCGGGACAGGGGGCCTTGCAGGGCAGCCCCAGCATTTT.

This chain links TRBV18 with TRBJ2-1; perhaps D is TRBD1 or TRBD2 (5 bases each). Between the trimmed V and J ends, which lost 4 bases and 1 base, there was a span of 11 bases. Germline V gene lookup returns CDR1 KGHSH and CDR2 LQKENI. The CDR3 sequence is 15 residues long. The CDR3 DNA sequence: TGTGCCAGCTCACGGGACGTCGTTTCCTACAATGAGCAGTTCTTC. Its protein product is CASSRDVVSYNEQFF.

The V and J genes are TRBV27 and TRBJ1-1; D unresolved. The CDR3 is made up of 13 amino acids. Germline CDR1 is MNHEY and CDR2 is SMNVEV (reference sequence). V lost 4 bases and J 1 base, leaving 7 bases between the germline ends. CDR3 amino acids: CASSWTRNTEAFF. The CDR3 DNA is TGTGCCAGCAGTTGGACGAGGAACACTGAAGCTTTCTTT.

The genes are TRBV6-6 and TRBJ1-1, with D possibly TRBD1 on 6 matching bases. Germline V gene lookup returns CDR1 MNHNY and CDR2 SVGAGI (reference sequence). V dropped 6 bases and J dropped 1 base, with 18 bases sitting between them. The length of the CDR3 is 16 residues. The CDR3 nucleotides are TGTGCCAGCAGGATGGACCCTGGGGGGGCGAACACTGAAGCTTTCTTT. As protein: CASRMDPGGANTEAFF.

The chain combines TRBV9 with TRBJ2-7; 7 bases are a match to TRBD1. V was pared by 3 bases and J by 2 bases, with 8 bases of the junction left unmatched. CDR3 size: 15 residues. In germline, CDR1 is SGDLS, CDR2 YYNGEE. Here the CDR3 reads CASSAEGAPTYEQYF. DNA for the CDR3: TGTGCCAGCAGCGCCGAGGGGGCACCTACCTACGAGCAGTACTTC.

The CDR3 spells CASSLVAEKGYTF. DNA for the CDR3: TGCGCCAGCAGCTTGGTAGCAGAGAAAGGCTACACCTTC. This chain uses TRBV5-1 with TRBJ1-2; D is undetermined. The CDR3 is 13 amino acids. Trimming cost V 0 bases and J 8 bases, with 11 bases left between them. Germline loops: CDR1 SGHRS, CDR2 YFSETQ.

The chain links TRBV2 to TRBJ1-1; D is ambiguous. With 5 bases removed from V and 0 bases from J, the gap between germline ends came to 10 bases. Germline CDR1 reads SNHLY; CDR2 reads FYNNEI. The CDR3 runs 14 residues. The CDR3 sequence is CASSPLGLNTEAFF. The CDR3 DNA follows: TGTGCCAGCAGTCCGTTGGGTCTGAACACTGAAGCTTTCTTT.

DNA of the CDR3: TGTGCCAGCAGCTCCGCATTATGGGGGACCTATGGCTACACCTTC. It specifies CASSSALWGTYGYTF. The rearrangement joins TRBV11-2 to TRBJ1-2, with D possibly being TRBD1 (5 bases). The germline gives CDR1 SGHAT, CDR2 FQNNGV. CDR3 length: 15 amino acids. Trimming pared 4 bases from V and 4 bases from J, leaving 16 bases between.

V is TRBV29-1 and J is TRBJ2-3; D is uncertain. V was pared by 0 bases and J by 1 base, with 5 bases between. From germline, CDR1 is SQVTM and CDR2 ANQGSEA. The CDR3 runs 13 residues. CDR3 region: CSVEESGTDTQYF. The CDR3 DNA reads TGCAGCGTTGAAGAGTCGGGCACAGATACGCAGTATTTT.

This clone was seen just once. J is TRBJ2-2 and V is TRBV10-3, with D possibly called TRBD1 or TRBD2 (5 bases each). The V and J ends lost 10 bases and 7 bases respectively, with 16 bases between them. From germline, CDR1 is ENHRY and CDR2 SYGVKD. This CDR3 comprises 13 residues. The CDR3 spells CATRGPSGGELFF. The CDR3 DNA is TGTGCCACCCGGGGCCCGAGTGGCGGGGAGCTGTTTTTT.

This chain joins TRBV10-3 and TRBJ1-2; D is perhaps TRBD1 (5 bases). CDR1 and CDR2 (germline): ENHRY, SYGVKD. Trimming stripped 0 bases from V and 6 bases from J, with 8 bases between. The CDR3 totals 13 residues. DNA for the CDR3: TGTGCCATCAGTGAGTCGACGGGGGATGGCTACACCTTC. It encodes CAISESTGDGYTF.

The chain carries TRBV5-6 and TRBJ2-3; D remains unclear. V lost 0 bases and J lost 2, with 1 base in between. Germline assignment: CDR1 SGHDT and CDR2 YYEEEE. The CDR3 is 12 residues long. Written as DNA, the CDR3 is TGTGCCAGCAGCTTGGCCACAGATACGCAGTATTTT. This sequence encodes CASSLATDTQYF.

The chain has TRBV13 and TRBJ1-2; 7 positions agree with TRBD1. Germline trimming cut 5 bases from V and 6 bases from J; bases unmatched to any gene: 9. This CDR3 has 14 amino acids. Germline V gene lookup returns CDR1 PRHDT and CDR2 FYEKMQ (reference sequence). In DNA form, the CDR3 reads TGTGCCAGCAGCCCCGAGGGGGCGTTCGATGGCTACACCTTC. It encodes CASSPEGAFDGYTF. The full variable domain, rest sourced from reference TRBV13 and TRBJ1-2, is AAGVIQSPRHLIKEKRETATLKCYPIPRHDTVYWYQQGPGQDPQFLISFYEKMQSDKGSIPDRFSAQQFSDYHSELNMSSLELGDSALYFCASSPEGAFDGYTFGSGTRLTVV.

The rearrangement uses TRBV5-1 and TRBJ1-1; 10 bases map to TRBD1. V dropped 3 bases and J dropped 5; count of bases not matched to a gene: 4. CDR1 SGHRS and CDR2 YFSETQ come from the germline V gene. The CDR3 is 14 residues long. This chain's CDR3 is CASSWDRGNTEAFF. The CDR3 DNA reads TGCGCCAGCAGCTGGGACAGGGGAAATACTGAAGCTTTCTTT.

The J gene is TRBJ2-7, the V gene TRBV6-1; 9 positions agree with TRBD2. The V and J ends lost 2 bases and 5 bases, in that order; junction bases with no gene match: 10. The CDR3 covers 16 residues. Germline V gives CDR1 MNHNS, CDR2 SASEGT. The CDR3 reads CASSELPTSGPHEQYF. The CDR3, as DNA: TGTGCCAGCAGTGAATTGCCGACTAGCGGCCCCCACGAGCAGTACTTC.

V gene TRBV19 combines with J gene TRBJ2-1, with 10 bases aligning to TRBD1. V trimming: 3 bases; J trimming: 4 bases; junction bases outside the gene matches: 3. There are 15 residues in the CDR3. CDR1 LNHDA and CDR2 SQIVND come from the germline V gene (reference sequence). Here the CDR3 DNA reads TGTGCCAGTAGTATTCGGACAGGGGGGTACAATGAGCAGTTCTTC. Its translation: CASSIRTGGYNEQFF.

The CDR3 DNA sequence: TGTGCCAGCAGCCAAGAAATCGGGACAGGGCTTTCACCCCTCCACTTT. The encoded protein is CASSQEIGTGLSPLHF. The rearrangement uses TRBV14 and TRBJ1-6, with 9 bases identical to TRBD1. CDR3 length: 16 amino acids. Per the germline V gene, CDR1 is SGHDN and CDR2 is FVKESK. V was clipped by 0 bases and J by 9 bases; unmatched bases: 6. Based on the CDR3 plus reference TRBV14 and TRBJ1-6, the full variable domain is EAGVTQFPSHSVIEKGQTVTLRCDPISGHDNLYWYRRVMGKEIKFLLHFVKESKQDESGMPNNRFLAERTGGTYSTLKVQPAELEDSGVYFCASSQEIGTGLSPLHFGNGTRLTVT.

The chain has TRBV9 and TRBJ2-7, with a possible D match to TRBD1 (6 bases). This CDR3 region has 16 residues. The V gene's germline CDR1 is SGDLS and CDR2 YYNGEE. V lost 4 bases to trimming and J lost 0 bases, with 17 bases between them. For the CDR3, the DNA is TGTGCCAGCAGCCCGAGGGGTACAGGGACCTCCTACGAGCAGTACTTC. It translates to CASSPRGTGTSYEQYF. The whole variable domain, filled in from reference TRBV9 and TRBJ2-7, reads DSGVTQTPKHLITATGQRVTLRCSPRSGDLSVYWYQQSLDQGLQFLIQYYNGEERAKGNILERFSAQQFPDLHSELNLSSLELGDSALYFCASSPRGTGTSYEQYFGPGTRLTVT.

The chain uses TRBV7-9 and TRBJ2-1; D possibly corresponds to TRBD2 (6 bases). CDR1 SEHNR and CDR2 FQNEAQ come from the germline V gene (reference sequence). Between the trimmed V and J ends, which lost 5 bases and 5 bases, there was a span of 16 bases. There are 15 residues in the CDR3. As DNA, the CDR3 is TGTGCCAGCAGCCCTCCAGGGAGGATCGACAATGAGCAGTTCTTC. Translated, it gives CASSPPGRIDNEQFF.

This clone was seen once. CDR3 nucleotide sequence: TGTGCCAGCAGCTTAGGCGGTTCCGGGACAGCCAACACTGAAGCTTTCTTT. Its translation: CASSLGGSGTANTEAFF. The chain recombines TRBV11-1 with TRBJ1-1; TRBD1 matches 7 bases. Germline CDR1 is SGHAT and CDR2 is FQDESV (reference sequence). This CDR3 region has 17 residues. V dropped 1 base and J dropped 2; count of bases not matched to a gene: 10.

This clone was counted a single time. The chain has TRBV2 and TRBJ1-2, with TRBD1 matching over 9 bases. V was pared by 7 bases and J by 0 bases, with 6 bases of the junction left unmatched. The CDR3 has 15 residues. Germline values: CDR1 SNHLY, CDR2 FYNNEI. The CDR3 loop reads CASTGRDRANYGYTF. The CDR3 nucleotides are TGTGCCAGCACAGGTAGGGACAGGGCTAACTATGGCTACACCTTC.

This CDR3 reads CSATGDEQFF. The CDR3 nucleotides are TGCAGCGCGACGGGGGATGAGCAGTTCTTC. The chain recombines TRBV29-1 with TRBJ2-1; D perhaps matches TRBD2 (6 bases). V gave up 7 bases and J gave up 8 bases, with 9 bases separating them. The CDR3 contains 10 residues. Per the germline V gene, CDR1 is SQVTM and CDR2 is ANQGSEA.

The gene calls are TRBV7-3 and TRBJ2-3; the D is unclear. CDR3 length: 13 amino acids. The V end lost 1 base, the J end lost 4 bases, and 6 bases lay between the germline ends. The germline gives CDR1 SGHTA, CDR2 FQGTGA. The CDR3 sequence is CASSLNTPDTQYF. In DNA, the CDR3 is TGTGCCAGCAGCTTAAACACCCCAGATACGCAGTATTTT.